These 20 T cell receptor beta chains came from one sample sequenced in a study of T cells after yellow fever vaccination. TCRdb re-called the 5' RACE reads through MiXCR, storing one row per CDR3 protein. In the table there are about 310,000 distinct CDR3 sequences, 3.6% of which are singletons. The sample was PBMCs, taken on the day of the yellow fever booster vaccination. These receptors were obtained from a man aged 18 to 35 who received the YFV17D yellow fever vaccine.

The genes are TRBV20-1 and TRBJ2-5; D might be TRBD2 (5 bases). Trimming left V 4 bases short and J 7 bases short, with 10 bases between. This CDR3 spans 11 amino acids. Germline CDR1 DFQATT, CDR2 SNEGSKA (reference sequence). DNA of the CDR3: TGCAGTGCTAATCGGGGTGGGACCCAGTACTTC. This encodes CSANRGGTQYF.

This clonotype was observed a handful of times. This rearrangement joins TRBV5-4 to TRBJ2-2; D is perhaps TRBD2 (6 bases). Germline values: CDR1 SGHNT, CDR2 YYREEE (reference sequence). The ends were cut back, 9 bases at V and 2 bases at J, with 17 bases in the middle. The length of the CDR3 is 15 residues. Written as DNA, the CDR3 is TGTGCCACCAAGTCGGGGGAGCGCAACACCGGGGAGCTGTTTTTT. This sequence encodes CATKSGERNTGELFF.

This clonotype was detected only a few times. This chain uses TRBV12-3 or TRBV12-4 with TRBJ2-2, with TRBD1 identical over 8 bases. The CDR3 has 15 residues. Trimming at V came to 2 bases and at J to 4 bases, leaving 3 bases not matched to a gene. This CDR3 is CASSLMQGATGELFF. CDR3 DNA: TGTGCCAGCAGTTTAATGCAGGGGGCCACCGGGGAGCTGTTTTTT.

This clonotype was detected many times. This rearrangement joins TRBV7-2 to TRBJ1-1; 7 bases line up with TRBD1. The CDR3 totals 14 residues. The germline gives CDR1 SGHTA, CDR2 FQGNSA. V was clipped by 2 bases and J by 4 bases; unmatched bases: 4. CDR3 in amino acids: CASSLQGVGTEAFF. In nucleotides, the CDR3 is TGTGCCAGCAGCTTACAGGGGGTGGGCACTGAAGCTTTCTTT.

This clonotype was observed many times. The J gene is TRBJ2-2, the V gene TRBV4-1; D might be TRBD1 or TRBD2, each matching 6 bases. The CDR3 loop spans 17 amino acids. Germline CDR1 and CDR2: MGHRA and YSYEKL. V lost 7 bases and J 1 base, leaving 19 bases between the germline ends. CDR3 sequence: CASTERGDPRNTGELFF. DNA of the CDR3: TGCGCCAGCACGGAAAGGGGGGATCCTCGGAACACCGGGGAGCTGTTTTTT.

This clonotype was found a few times. This CDR3 reads CSALGTDIGRRNEKLFF. CDR3 nucleotides: TGCAGTGCTCTGGGGACAGACATCGGGAGACGTAATGAAAAACTGTTTTTT. The chain combines TRBV20-1 with TRBJ1-4, with TRBD1 identical over 7 bases. The V and J ends lost 5 bases and 4 bases, in that order; junction bases with no gene match: 16. The germline CDR1 and CDR2 sequences are DFQATT and SNEGSKA (reference sequence). The CDR3 spans 17 residues.

The V call is TRBV5-1, the J call TRBJ1-1; D is ambiguous. The length of the CDR3 is 15 residues. Trimming took 0 bases from V and 4 from J, leaving 13 bases between them. Germline-derived CDR1 and CDR2 are SGHRS and YFSETQ. Here the CDR3 reads CASSLGSGWITEAFF. CDR3 sequence (DNA): TGCGCCAGCAGCTTGGGTTCCGGTTGGATCACTGAAGCTTTCTTT.

This chain links TRBV27 with TRBJ2-7; D unclear. The CDR3 totals 15 residues. Germline assignment: CDR1 MNHEY and CDR2 SMNVEV (reference sequence). The ends were cut back, 5 bases at V and 4 bases at J, with 18 bases in the middle. The CDR3 sequence is CASSHPRAGWYEQYF. CDR3 bases: TGTGCCAGCAGTCACCCCCGAGCAGGTTGGTACGAGCAGTACTTC.

The chain is built from TRBV20-1 and TRBJ1-3, with unresolved D. The CDR3 contains 12 residues. Germline lookup yields CDR1 DFQATT and CDR2 SNEGSKA (reference sequence). Trimming shortened V by 7 bases and J by 2 bases, and 9 bases separated the two germline ends. The CDR3 region is CSVRRPGNTIYF. The CDR3 DNA reads TGCAGTGTACGTCGTCCTGGAAACACCATATATTTT.

As to this clonotype: The junction differs from germline at one of its ends, possibly a read error. V is TRBV6-6 and J is TRBJ2-1, with D possibly TRBD2 on 6 matching bases. Germline lookup yields CDR1 MNHNY and CDR2 SVGAGI (reference sequence). This CDR3 is 15 amino acids long. The CDR3, as DNA: TGTGCCAGCAGTTCCACCACCGGGACTCTCCAGGCTAGGCTCTTC. Translating gives CASSSTTGTLQARLF.

This clonotype occurred a few times. J is TRBJ2-1 and V is TRBV9; 8 nucleotides align to TRBD2. Trimming took 3 bases from V and 1 from J; bases not matched to a gene: 6. CDR1 and CDR2 (germline): SGDLS, YYNGEE. This CDR3 contains 16 residues. Here the CDR3 reads CASSEAGGLSYNEQFF. The DNA for the CDR3 is TGTGCCAGCAGCGAGGCGGGGGGATTATCCTACAATGAGCAGTTCTTC.

Ten or more counts support this clonotype. This chain joins TRBV5-8 and TRBJ2-2, with 7 bases lining up with TRBD1. The germline CDR1 and CDR2 sequences are SGHTS and YDEGEE. There are 16 residues in the CDR3. Trimming took 7 bases from V and 5 from J; bases not matched to a gene: 14. The CDR3 is CASRDGDRADTGELFF. CDR3 bases: TGTGCCAGCCGCGACGGCGACAGGGCAGATACCGGGGAGCTGTTTTTT.

The sample holds many counts of this clonotype. The chain joins TRBV3-1 to TRBJ1-2; 7 bases fit TRBD1. J was trimmed by 6 bases and V by 6 bases; bases with no gene match: 4. The CDR3 runs to 12 residues. Germline loops: CDR1 LGHDT, CDR2 YNNKEL (reference sequence). The CDR3 DNA is TGTGCCAGCAGATCGGACAGGCATGGCTACACCTTC. This translates into CASRSDRHGYTF.

This clonotype was detected ten times or more. This chain joins TRBV7-9 and TRBJ2-3; D is unclear. V was cut by 5 bases and J by 4 bases, with 10 bases left in between. CDR1 SEHNR and CDR2 FQNEAQ come from the germline V gene (reference sequence). The CDR3 length is 13 residues. The CDR3, as DNA: TGTGCCAGCAGCCCCAGGACCGCAGATACGCAGTATTTT. This codes for CASSPRTADTQYF.

This chain connects TRBV6-2 or TRBV6-3 to TRBJ2-7; 8 bases are shared with TRBD1. The germline V gene has CDR1 MNHEY and CDR2 SVGEGT. The CDR3 has 14 amino acids. Unmatched junction bases numbered 4, after V lost 5 bases and J lost 1 base. CDR3 loop: CASSPDRVSYEQYV. In DNA form, the CDR3 reads TGTGCCAGCAGTCCGGACAGGGTGTCCTACGAGCAGTACGTC.

Ten or more counts support this clonotype. V is TRBV7-2 and J is TRBJ2-7, with D tentatively TRBD1 or TRBD2 (7 bases each). The V and J ends lost 4 bases and 3 bases respectively, with 13 bases between them. This CDR3 has 14 residues. CDR1 is SGHTA and CDR2 is FQGNSA in the germline V gene. Here the CDR3 DNA reads TGTGCCAGCAGCTCTCAGGGGGGGGGCTACGAGCAGTACTTC. Amino acid sequence: CASSSQGGGYEQYF. The variable domain in full, completed from reference TRBV7-2 and TRBJ2-7, reads GAGVSQSPSNKVTEKGKDVELRCDPISGHTALYWYRQSLGQGLEFLIYFQGNSAPDKSGLPSDRFSAERTGGSVSTLTIQRTQQEDSAVYLCASSSQGGGYEQYFGPGTRLTVT.

The rearrangement links TRBV5-1 to TRBJ1-3; tentative D call: TRBD1 (5 bases). This CDR3 region has 16 residues. In germline, CDR1 is SGHRS, CDR2 YFSETQ. Trimming removed 2 bases at V and 1 base at J, with 13 bases between. CDR3 bases: TGCGCCAGCAGCTTCAGGGACCTTGCTTCTGGAAACACCATATATTTT. Translation: CASSFRDLASGNTIYF. The variable domain in full, completed from reference TRBV5-1 and TRBJ1-3, reads KAGVTQTPRYLIKTRGQQVTLSCSPISGHRSVSWYQQTPGQGLQFLFEYFSETQRNKGNFPGRFSGRQFSNSRSEMNVSTLELGDSALYLCASSFRDLASGNTIYFGEGSWLTVV.

This clonotype was seen a few times. The chain couples TRBV7-2 to TRBJ1-4, with a tentative D call TRBD1 (6 bases). CDR3 size: 12 residues. Trimming left V 8 bases short and J 6 bases short, with 10 bases between. In germline, CDR1 is SGHTA, CDR2 FQGNSA. The CDR3 loop is CASGQGYEKLFF. In DNA, the CDR3 is TGTGCCAGCGGCCAGGGGTATGAAAAACTGTTTTTT.

This clonotype has only a few counts. In DNA, the CDR3 is TGTGCCACCAGCAGAGATCATGTCGGGGCAGGGGGCATGAAAAACATTCAGTACTTC. This codes for CATSRDHVGAGGMKNIQYF. This chain uses TRBV15 with TRBJ2-4; 8 bases are shared with TRBD1. This CDR3 has 19 amino acids. Looked up from germline, CDR1 is LNHNV and CDR2 is YYDKDF (reference sequence). V shed 0 bases, J shed 4 bases, and the junction held 14 bases outside the gene matches.

The chain recombines TRBV4-3 with TRBJ2-1, with TRBD1 matching over 7 bases. J gave up 2 bases and V 1 base, and 5 bases lay outside the gene matches. Germline V gene sequence: CDR1 LGHNA, CDR2 YSLEER. This CDR3 has 16 amino acids. CDR3 residues: CASSQGQGVTYNEQFF. The CDR3 coding sequence is TGCGCCAGCAGCCAAGGACAGGGTGTGACCTACAATGAGCAGTTCTTC.